This TCR beta chain was identified in a study of cytomegalovirus exposure and HLA in healthy donors. Study results and limitations: Accurate predictions that matched the HLA-A and HLA-B alleles of most subjects were reportedly made from TCR beta sequences.

There are 18 residues in the CDR3. The PCR made use of 60 Vbeta and 13 Jbeta primers. Study processing details: Later reanalysis found approximately 80 million unique TCR beta chains, some 10 million of them shared. Generated by immunoSEQ multiplex PCR, the TCRdb table keeps only in-frame clones and is missing some. Clonal size and the V and J genes are those of that table, whereas D and trimming came from the DNA. This table holds 120,000 or so clones, around 79% found once. Concerning this clone itself: Its antigen is as yet unknown.

Sequenced: PBMCs. The TCR originated in a woman aged 40-49 years in good health and CMV-seronegative. The chain carries TRBV1 and TRBJ1-5; the table assigns TRBD1, which was not confirmed against the DNA. TRBV1 is assigned pseudogene status. The CDR3 DNA reads TGCACCAGCAGCCAAGATCCGGGACAGCCCCGGCTCCATCAGCCCCAGCATTTT. It is translated as CTSSQDPGQPRLHQPQHF.